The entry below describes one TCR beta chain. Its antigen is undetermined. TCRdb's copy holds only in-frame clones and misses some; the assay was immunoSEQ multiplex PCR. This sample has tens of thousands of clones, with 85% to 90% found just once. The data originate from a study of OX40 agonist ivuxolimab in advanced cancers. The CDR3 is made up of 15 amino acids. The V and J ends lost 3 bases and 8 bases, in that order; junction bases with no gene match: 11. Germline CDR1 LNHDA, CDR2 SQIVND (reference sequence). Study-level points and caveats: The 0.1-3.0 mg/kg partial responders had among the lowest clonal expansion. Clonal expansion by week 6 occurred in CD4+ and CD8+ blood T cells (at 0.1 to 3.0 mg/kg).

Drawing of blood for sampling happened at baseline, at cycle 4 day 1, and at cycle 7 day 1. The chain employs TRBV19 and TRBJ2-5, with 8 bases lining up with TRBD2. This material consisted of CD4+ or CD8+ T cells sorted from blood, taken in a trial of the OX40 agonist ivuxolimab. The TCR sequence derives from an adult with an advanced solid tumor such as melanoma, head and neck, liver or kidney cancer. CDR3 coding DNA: TGTGCCAGTAGTATTAAAGCGGGAGTAAGGGGTACCCAGTACTTC. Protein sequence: CASSIKAGVRGTQYF.